This T cell receptor beta chain was documented in a study of neurological immune-mediated disorders. General study points: There were no CDR3 amino acid sequences shared by expanded clones across subjects, a result suggesting private repertoires in all groups. The highest TCR clonal expansion occurred in HTLV-1-associated myelopathy; multiple sclerosis fell below healthy controls.

5'RACE employing 10-nucleotide random UMIs yielded the cDNA. The yield of each sequencing run was over 170 million TCR-beta sequences from 15-18 subjects. TCRdb analysed the 5' RACE reads with MiXCR anew, one entry per CDR3 protein. Among 40,000 to 50,000 distinct CDR3 sequences, around 10% were seen once, and the ten largest hold over 20%. This CDR3 region has 15 residues. The germline V gene has CDR1 SQVTM and CDR2 ANQGSEA. The junction had 8 bases not matched to a gene; V was cut back by 6 bases and J by 1 base. This clonotype was detected many times. The antigen remains unidentified. Sequencing was carried out using PBMCs. This TCR came from a woman aged 40 to 49 with HTLV-1-associated myelopathy (HAM/TSP). The chain links TRBV29-1 to TRBJ2-3; TRBD2 matches at 9 bases. Written as DNA, the CDR3 is TGCAGCGTCTCCCCGGGCGGGGGGGGCACAGATACGCAGTATTTT. This gives the protein CSVSPGGGGTDTQYF.